This TCR beta chain is from a study of T cell responses to AZD1222 COVID-19 vaccine. Analyses pooled second doses at about 4 or about 12 weeks. As for this clone: Its cognate antigen is unknown.

Findings of the study overall: Increases in Spike-specific TCR breadth and depth were seen after two AZD1222 doses. Baseline serostatus was positive in only a handful of AZD1222 recipients. Reports say nearly half of spike-specific TCRs go after unmutated variant regions.

Repertoires were generated with immunoSEQ multiplex PCR, while TCRdb's copy carries only in-frame clones and drops some. This table holds fewer than 150,000 clones, about 93% found once. V was pared by 5 bases and J by 6 bases, with 16 bases between. Germline assignment: CDR1 MDHEN and CDR2 SYDVKM. The CDR3 is made up of 14 amino acids. The sequence derives from an adult who received the AZD1222 COVID-19 vaccine. Source: peripheral blood, taken 28 days after the second AZD1222 dose. J is TRBJ1-1 and V is TRBV28; weak D call: TRBD1 (5 bases). The CDR3 nucleotides are TGTGCCAGCAGTAAGGACACAAGAAGGTCTGAAGCTTTCTTT. The encoded protein is CASSKDTRRSEAFF.